The 7 T cell receptor beta chains given below trace back to one sample, sequenced in a study of human T cells and chemical hapten exposure. TCRdb redid the calling of the 5' RACE reads with MiXCR, one entry per CDR3 protein. The profile shows approximately 150,000 distinct CDR3 sequences, about 4.3% of them singletons. Whole blood, unfractionated, served as the material for total RNA extraction. These receptors all stem from a female donor in good health.

This clonotype was seen at least ten times. The chain has TRBV7-2 and TRBJ2-7; 7 bases are a match to TRBD2. V was clipped by 3 bases and J by 1 base; unmatched bases: 6. Germline values: CDR1 SGHTA, CDR2 FQGNSA. The CDR3 sequence is 15 residues long. This CDR3 reads CASSFSGGQSYEQYF. The CDR3 DNA is TGTGCCAGCAGCTTCTCGGGGGGTCAATCCTACGAGCAGTACTTC.

This clonotype was seen more than once but under ten times. This chain links TRBV12-3 or TRBV12-4 with TRBJ1-1, with TRBD1 matching 7 bases. After removal of 7 bases from V and 1 base from J, the junction contained 6 bases not matched to a gene. The CDR3 runs 14 residues. CDR3 protein: CASTIGTENTEAFF. In DNA, the CDR3 is TGTGCCAGCACCATTGGGACAGAGAACACTGAAGCTTTCTTT.

This clonotype has at least ten counts. The genes are TRBV28 and TRBJ1-1, with no clear D. The CDR3 length is 16 residues. Per the germline V gene, CDR1 is MDHEN and CDR2 is SYDVKM. V was shortened by 4 bases and J by 4 bases, with 19 bases between the two germline ends. The CDR3 DNA reads TGTGCCAGCAGTTCACCCCGACGGGCCTGGGGCACTGAAGCTTTCTTT. Protein sequence: CASSSPRRAWGTEAFF.

The gene calls are TRBV18 and TRBJ1-6; 7 bases agree with TRBD1. J lost 8 bases, V lost 8 bases, and 9 bases had no gene match. The germline gives CDR1 KGHSH, CDR2 LQKENI. The CDR3 runs to 14 residues. The CDR3 DNA follows: TGTGCCAGCCAGAGGGGGCAGGGTGATTCACCCCTCCACTTT. Its protein is CASQRGQGDSPLHF.

This clonotype came up many times. CDR3: CASNPQGPLGNQPQHF. The CDR3, as DNA: TGTGCCAGCAACCCCCAGGGGCCGTTGGGCAATCAGCCCCAGCATTTT. The chain recombines TRBV7-2 with TRBJ1-5; tentative D call: TRBD1 (6 bases). This CDR3 is 16 amino acids long. With 7 bases removed from V and 2 bases from J, the gap between germline ends came to 18 bases. Per germline, CDR1 SGHTA and CDR2 FQGNSA.

This clonotype was detected ten times or more. V usage is TRBV18 and J usage is TRBJ1-2; 9 nucleotides line up with TRBD1. V lost 3 bases to trimming and J lost 4 bases; unmatched junction nucleotides: 3. The CDR3 runs 14 residues. Germline values: CDR1 KGHSH, CDR2 LQKENI. This chain's CDR3 is CASSPSTGGYGYTF. DNA for the CDR3: TGTGCCAGCTCACCCTCGACAGGGGGCTATGGCTACACCTTC.

The chain uses TRBV28 and TRBJ1-1, with D uncertain. V was shortened by 3 bases and J by 4 bases, with 18 bases between the two germline ends. CDR3 length equals 16 residues. Germline V gene lookup returns CDR1 MDHEN and CDR2 SYDVKM. CDR3 coding DNA: TGTGCCAGCAGTTTCCCAAGGACCGCTAGGGTCACTGAAGCTTTCTTT. Protein product: CASSFPRTARVTEAFF.